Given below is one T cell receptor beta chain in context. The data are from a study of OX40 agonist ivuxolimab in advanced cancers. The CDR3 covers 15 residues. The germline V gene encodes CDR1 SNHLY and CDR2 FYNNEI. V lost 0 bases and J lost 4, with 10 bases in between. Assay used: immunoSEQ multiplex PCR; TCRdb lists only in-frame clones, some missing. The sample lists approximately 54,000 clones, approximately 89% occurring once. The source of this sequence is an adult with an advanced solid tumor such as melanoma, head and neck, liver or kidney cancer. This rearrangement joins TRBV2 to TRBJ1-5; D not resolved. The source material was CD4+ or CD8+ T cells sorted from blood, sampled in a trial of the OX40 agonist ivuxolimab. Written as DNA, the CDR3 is TGTGCCAGCAGTGAAGCAGGGTACGGGAATCAGCCCCAGCATTTT. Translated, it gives CASSEAGYGNQPQHF. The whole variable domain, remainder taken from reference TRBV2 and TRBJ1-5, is EPEVTQTPSHQVTQMGQEVILRCVPISNHLYFYWYRQILGQKVEFLVSFYNNEISEKSEIFDDQFSVERPDGSNFTLKIRSTKLEDSAMYFCASSEAGYGNQPQHFGDGTRLSIL.